This T cell receptor beta chain was obtained from a study of T cell responses to AZD1222 COVID-19 vaccine. Study-wide points: Repertoire collection took place solely once the T cell response had peaked.

Assay: immunoSEQ multiplex PCR; the TCRdb copy retains only in-frame clones and omits some. The table includes 93,000 or so clones, 91% detected once. Notes on this clone: What it recognizes is unknown.

Trimming stripped 4 bases from V and 7 bases from J, with 15 bases between. Looked up from germline, CDR1 is SGDLS and CDR2 is YYNGEE. CDR3 length: 15 residues. The receptor was derived from an adult in good health. Sequencing used peripheral blood, obtained on day 0 of AZD1222 vaccination. The chain recombines TRBV9 with TRBJ1-6; the D gene is possibly TRBD1 (5 bases). The CDR3 sequence is CASSSGGVGNSPLHF. The DNA for the CDR3 is TGTGCCAGCAGCTCTGGGGGGGTTGGGAATTCACCCCTCCACTTT.